This T cell receptor (beta chain) originates from a study of regulatory T cells in long-lasting Graves disease. Time point specified: newly diagnosed GD, antithyroid drugs for less than 3 months. TCR sequences were obtained from RNA taken from PBMCs. This clonotype was picked up many times. Germline V CDR1 and CDR2: KGHSH, LQKENI. The length of the CDR3 is 13 residues. The V gene lost 6 bases and the J gene lost 4 bases, with 12 bases spanning the gap. Arm-PCR with iRepertoire HTBI primers amplified the CDR3 regions for these TCR beta libraries. TCRdb called the multiplex PCR reads again in MiXCR, with one record for every CDR3 protein. Here the sample spans about 310,000 distinct CDR3 sequences, 18% being singletons.

The V call is TRBV18, the J call TRBJ1-2, with D maybe TRBD1 (6 bases). This sequence was found in a female donor with Graves disease. The material sequenced was peripheral blood mononuclear cells (PBMCs), taken at new diagnosis, from a patient treated with antithyroid drugs. The CDR3 sequence: CASSPDRLYGYTF. CDR3 in DNA: TGTGCCAGCTCGCCGGACAGACTCTATGGCTACACCTTC.